Given below is one TCR beta chain in context. What it recognizes is unknown. The source of the sample is a study of cytomegalovirus exposure and HLA in healthy donors. Study-wide findings and caveats: Later on, a genetic analysis was performed. It linked a missense variant in DCLRE1C with V- and J-gene trimming of TCR beta. Associated with cytomegalovirus, according to the listing, were 170 or so TCR beta chains.

13 Jbeta primers and 60 Vbeta primers were used for the PCR. Method: immunoSEQ multiplex PCR; TCRdb's copy keeps in-frame clones and lacks some. Here the sample spans approximately 85,000 clones, 80% being singletons. This sequence was found in a woman in her 50s in good health and CMV-seropositive. What was sequenced was PBMCs.

CDR3 protein: CASSLGQRDSYNEQFF. CDR3 DNA: TGTGCCAGCAGCTTAGGCCAGCGGGACTCCTACAATGAGCAGTTCTTC. The rearrangement links TRBV7-9 to TRBJ2-1; 7 bases align to TRBD2. CDR3 length: 16 residues. V lost 1 base and J lost 0; bases outside the gene matches: 3. In germline, CDR1 is SEHNR, CDR2 FQNEAQ (reference sequence).